This T cell receptor beta chain was documented in a study of beta chain features in type 1 diabetes. Study-level results: The naive, central memory and Treg TCRB repertoires showed an apparent similarity that was greater among patients than among healthy donors. Unsettled here was the matter of whether HLA type influences TCRB rearrangement.

Expressed TCRB transcripts got sequenced, as all isolated RNA was reverse transcribed. Using immunoSEQ multiplex PCR, the repertoire was profiled, and TCRdb retains in-frame clones only, with some absent. The repertoire holds 860,000 or so clones, 17% seen once, with around 0.02% in the top ten. This clone was detected a few times. The antigen is unknown. Sequencing was carried out using naive CD4+ T cells from blood. The source of this sequence is a woman between 18 and 29 years old in good health.

CDR3 nucleotide sequence: TGTGCCAGCTCACTGAACAGGGTGGGCAATGAAGCTTTCTTT. Its protein product is CASSLNRVGNEAFF. This chain uses TRBV18 with TRBJ1-1; weak D call: TRBD1 (6 bases). Trimming left V 4 bases short and J 7 bases short, with 16 bases between. The germline V gene has CDR1 KGHSH and CDR2 LQKENI. The CDR3 is 14 amino acids.